This paragraph covers one T cell receptor beta chain sequence. The antigen is not known. This CDR3 has 18 amino acids. Between the trimmed V and J ends, which lost 1 base and 0 bases, there was a span of 13 bases. Per germline, CDR1 SGHVS and CDR2 FNYEAQ. The source of the sample is a study of cytomegalovirus exposure and HLA in healthy donors. Across the study: Earlier work reported 90 million to 120 million unique TCR beta sequences from about 190 million T cells. The Caucasian-associated ancestry cluster held roughly 78% of 350 to 450 genotyped donors.

Notes on the study in general: Cytomegalovirus status was reportedly diagnosed by the classifier with high sensitivity and specificity. Later analysis reportedly placed an Asian-associated ancestry cluster below the approximately 730-donor mean in N-insertions.

PCR used 60 Vbeta primers and 13 Jbeta primers. Assay: immunoSEQ multiplex PCR; the TCRdb copy retains only in-frame clones and omits some. The profile shows 76,000 or so clones, around 70% of them singletons. The V and J genes are TRBV7-6 and TRBJ2-6; maybe TRBD1 (6 bases). Sequencing was carried out using PBMCs. This sequence was found in a woman between 40 and 55 years old in good health and CMV-seropositive. The CDR3: CASSLVLQGFSGANVLTF. In DNA, the CDR3 is TGTGCCAGCAGCTTAGTTTTACAGGGTTTCTCTGGGGCCAACGTCCTGACTTTC.